This entry lists 3 T cell receptor beta chains sequenced from one sample in a study of vaccination and CD4 T cells after COVID-19. The Oncomine TCR Beta short-read assay sequenced DNA from cultured CD4+ T cells. MiXCR was run by TCRdb on the PCR reads, yielding one entry per CDR3 protein. The table shows more than 20,000 distinct CDR3 sequences, with approximately 42% occurring only once. Stated time point: late sampling 161 to 241 days after vaccination in a few convalescent patients. The treatment is: roughly 10-day PBMC culture with coronavirus spike peptide pools or control peptides (ViraFEST assay). These receptors' antigens are unknown. Here the sequenced sample was CD4+ T cells from blood, cultured in vitro, taken about 7 months after SARS-CoV-2 vaccination. These receptors all stem from a human donor who had recovered from COVID-19.

The rearrangement links TRBV5-1 to TRBJ2-5; 14 positions match TRBD2. The V segment lost 3 bases and the J segment 2 bases; nucleotides outside the gene matches: 9. CDR1 SGHRS and CDR2 YFSETQ come from the germline V gene. The CDR3 consists of 18 residues. The CDR3 region is CASSSPGLAGVGQETQYF. DNA for the CDR3: TGCGCCAGCAGCTCGCCGGGACTAGCGGGAGTGGGGCAAGAGACCCAGTACTTC.

The chain is built from TRBV15 and TRBJ2-5; 13 bases fit TRBD2. Losses at the gene ends were 6 bases for V and 1 base for J; bases not matched to a gene: 8. Germline V gene data show CDR1 as LNHNV and CDR2 as YYDKDF (reference sequence). The CDR3 has 17 residues. CDR3 coding DNA: TGTGCCACCAGACGGGGACTAGCGGGATCAACCCAAGAGACCCAGTACTTC. The encoded protein is CATRRGLAGSTQETQYF.

This clonotype was counted a few times. The chain links TRBV28 to TRBJ2-3; D gene ambiguous. CDR3 length: 15 residues. Between the trimmed V and J ends, which lost 2 bases and 2 bases, there was a span of 11 bases. Germline V lookup: CDR1 MDHEN, CDR2 SYDVKM. The CDR3 is CASSLLEVFTDTQYF. Here the CDR3 DNA reads TGTGCCAGCAGTTTACTCGAGGTTTTCACAGATACGCAGTATTTT.